The TCR beta chain under discussion was sequenced for a study of shared clonotypes between healthy human individuals. Measured with immunoSEQ multiplex PCR; TCRdb has only the in-frame clones, and not every one. The table lists about 1.5 million clones, 95% to 99% of them singletons. The TCR comes from a man aged 25 to 40 in good health. Sequencing was performed on naive CD4+ T cells sorted from blood. As to subset: CD45RA+ positively selected.

The CDR3 DNA is TGCGCCAGCAGCGAGTACTTCACCGGGACTTCCTACGAGCAGTACTTC. Amino acid sequence: CASSEYFTGTSYEQYF. The chain combines TRBV4-1 with TRBJ2-7; perhaps TRBD2 as D (6 bases). Germline V gene lookup returns CDR1 MGHRA and CDR2 YSYEKL. The CDR3 runs 16 residues. V was cut by 5 bases and J by 1 base, with 18 bases left in between.